This TCR beta chain was sequenced during a study of glioma-infiltrating T cells. Study observations and caveats: Only very few CDR3 sequences appeared in both tissue and blood. Non-neoplastic patients had below-expected tissue-blood divergence, while all gliomas exceeded expectation.

Using RNA template, CDR3s of TCR alpha and beta were amplified with iRepertoire arm-PCR. For one-step reverse transcription and amplification, about 90-450 ng of tissue mRNA or PBMC total RNA was used. Each CDR3 protein gets one entry after TCRdb re-called the multiplex PCR reads with MiXCR. Seen here are about 130,000 distinct CDR3 sequences, roughly 24% observed once, and the top ten hold 13% to 15%. This clonotype was counted at least ten times. Its antigen is still unknown. One junction end disagrees with the germline gene, perhaps due to a read error. This CDR3 has 11 residues. Germline CDR1 and CDR2: MDHEN and SYDVKM.

The TCR originated in a human donor with low-grade glioma or glioblastoma, undergoing nonglioma brain surgery, or in good health (not recorded which). This chain joins TRBV28 and TRBJ1-2, with a possible D match to TRBD1 (5 bases). Sequencing was carried out using glioma tissue, nonneoplastic brain tissue, or PBMCs (not recorded which). The CDR3, as DNA: TGTGCCAGCAGTGATCAATGGACAACCTACTTC. Amino acid sequence: CASSDQWTTYF.